This T cell receptor beta chain stems from a study of blood T cell repertoires in COVID-19. Sequencing was performed with immunoSEQ multiplex PCR; in TCRdb, only in-frame clones are kept and a portion is missing. The sample has 200,000 to 250,000 clones; about 90% are singletons. Germline lookup yields CDR1 SGHDT and CDR2 YYEEEE. CDR3 size: 13 residues. With 2 bases removed from V and 4 bases from J, the gap between germline ends came to 9 bases. The source is a man in his thirties or forties who had been exposed to COVID-19. The material sequenced was PBMCs or T cells enriched from blood (not recorded which). V and J are TRBV5-6 and TRBJ1-2; no clear D gene. The CDR3 nucleotides are TGTGCCAGCAGCTTCAACAGAATCTATGGCTACACCTTC. It encodes CASSFNRIYGYTF.